The rows below give T cell receptor beta chains drawn from one sample of a study of Ad26.COV2.S vaccination and SARS-CoV-2 variants. Using immunoSEQ multiplex PCR, the repertoire was profiled, and TCRdb retains in-frame clones only, with some absent. The top ten hold just under 5% of the sample, which has 300,000 to 350,000 clones, around 89% seen once. The sample was peripheral blood, taken in a trial of Ad26.COV2.S vaccine versus placebo. These receptor sequences come from a person aged 18-65 years who received the Ad26.COV2.S COVID-19 vaccine or a placebo. Each CDR3 is given with its conserved first and last residue. A D gene is named only where the DNA matches it firmly. The listing skips clone size in some rows; elsewhere it reads once, few, many or a size class.

J,V,D,size,DNA,CDR3
TRBJ1-1,TRBV7-2,.,.,TGTGCCAGCACCCCGTCCAGGGGCGCTGGCACTGAAGCTTTCTTT,CASTPSRGAGTEAFF
TRBJ2-7,TRBV5-4,TRBD2,.,TGTGCCAGTGCCATAGCGGGGGAGAACTACGAGCAGTACTTC,CASAIAGENYEQYF
TRBJ1-6,TRBV15,.,few,TGTGCCACCAGGGACAGCGCCTTTTCACCCCTCCACTTT,CATRDSAFSPLHF
TRBJ2-4,TRBV18,TRBD2,once,TGTGCCAGCTCAAAGACTAGCGGAGCCAAAAACATTCAGTACTTC,CASSKTSGAKNIQYF
TRBJ1-5,TRBV6-5,TRBD1,.,TGTGCCAGCAGACGGACAGGCTGGGGCAATCAGCCCCAGCATTTT,CASRRTGWGNQPQHF
TRBJ1-1,TRBV6-2/TRBV6-3,.,.,TGTGCCAGCAGTGACGGGGCTGAAGCTTTCTTT,CASSDGAEAFF
TRBJ1-4,TRBV4-1,.,.,TGCGCCAGCAGCCAAAGGTTAGGGAACGAAAAACTGTTTTTT,CASSQRLGNEKLFF
TRBJ2-1,TRBV18,.,.,TGTGCCAGCTCCTCACAAGGGTTCACCTACAATGAGCAGTTCTTC,CASSSQGFTYNEQFF
TRBJ1-5,TRBV10-3,.,.,TGTGCCATCAGTGATTCAGGCCAGCCCCAGCATTTT,CAISDSGQPQHF
TRBJ2-7,TRBV28,.,once,TGTGCCAGCAGTTCCTCCCACGAGCAGTACTTC,CASSSSHEQYF
TRBJ2-7,TRBV19,.,.,TGTGCCAGTAGTGAAATTCTAGCTACGACGAGGTACGAGCAGTACTTC,CASSEILATTRYEQYF
TRBJ2-1,TRBV19,.,.,TGTGCCAGTAGTTTCGGGGGTATCTACAATGAGCAGTTCTTC,CASSFGGIYNEQFF
TRBJ1-2,TRBV27,TRBD1,once,TGTGCCAGCAGGTCCACCGGACAGGGGTTCGGCTACACCTTC,CASRSTGQGFGYTF
TRBJ2-1,TRBV4-2,.,.,TGTGCCAGCAGCCAAACCTTCAGCCACAATGAGCAGTTCTTC,CASSQTFSHNEQFF
TRBJ2-5,TRBV4-3,.,.,TGCGCCAGCAGCCGTCGTTTGGGGGAGACCCAGTACTTC,CASSRRLGETQYF
TRBJ1-3,TRBV30,TRBD1,once,TGTGCCTGGAGTACAGGGGGCCCTGGAAACACCATATATTTT,CAWSTGGPGNTIYF
TRBJ2-3,TRBV30,TRBD2,.,TGTGCCTGGAGTCACAGCGGGGCCACAGATACGCAGTATTTT,CAWSHSGATDTQYF
TRBJ1-2,TRBV4-3,TRBD1,.,TGCGCCAGCAGCCAACTGGACGGGACAGGCTCGGGCTATGGCTACACCTTC,CASSQLDGTGSGYGYTF
TRBJ2-5,TRBV18,.,.,TGTGCCAGCTCATCAATACAGGGAGATCAAGAGACCCAGTACTTC,CASSSIQGDQETQYF
TRBJ2-1,TRBV3-1/TRBV3-2,.,.,TGTGCCAGCAGCCAAGGCGACGGCACCTACAATGAGCAGTTCTTC,CASSQGDGTYNEQFF
TRBJ1-5,TRBV4-1,.,few,TGCGCCAGCAGCCAAGACGGCAGGGGCTATAGCAATCAGCCCCAGCATTTT,CASSQDGRGYSNQPQHF
TRBJ2-1,TRBV11-2,TRBD2,.,TGTGCCAGCAGCCCAAGAGCGGGGGGGTTAAATGAGCAGTTCTTC,CASSPRAGGLNEQFF
TRBJ2-7,TRBV28,.,.,TGTGCCAGCAGGATTACGGGTCCCTCCTACGAGCAGTACTTC,CASRITGPSYEQYF
TRBJ1-1,TRBV18,.,.,TGTGCCAGCTCACCCACAGCACTGAACACTGAAGCTTTCTTT,CASSPTALNTEAFF